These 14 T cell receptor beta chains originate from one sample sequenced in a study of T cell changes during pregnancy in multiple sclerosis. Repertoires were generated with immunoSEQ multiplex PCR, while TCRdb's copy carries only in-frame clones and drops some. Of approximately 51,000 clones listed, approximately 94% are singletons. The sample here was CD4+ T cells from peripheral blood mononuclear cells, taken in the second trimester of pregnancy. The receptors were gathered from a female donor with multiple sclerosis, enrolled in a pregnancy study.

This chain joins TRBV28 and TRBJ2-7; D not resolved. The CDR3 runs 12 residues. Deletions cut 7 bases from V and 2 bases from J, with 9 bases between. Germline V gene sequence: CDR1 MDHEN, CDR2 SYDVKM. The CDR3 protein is CASNTVPYEQYF. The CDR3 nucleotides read TGTGCCAGCAACACCGTCCCCTACGAGCAGTACTTC.

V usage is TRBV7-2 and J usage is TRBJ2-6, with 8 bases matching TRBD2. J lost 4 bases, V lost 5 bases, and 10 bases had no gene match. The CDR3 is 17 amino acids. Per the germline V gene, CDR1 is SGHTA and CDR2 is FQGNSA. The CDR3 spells CASSLVGGAPGANVLTF. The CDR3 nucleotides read TGTGCCAGCAGCCTTGTCGGGGGGGCCCCAGGGGCCAACGTCCTGACTTTC.

DNA for the CDR3: TGTGCCAGCAGTGGGGGGACAGGGCATAAGTACGAGCAGTACTTC. This encodes CASSGGTGHKYEQYF. The gene calls are TRBV6-4 and TRBJ2-7, with 9 bases identical to TRBD1. With 4 bases clipped from V and 4 bases from J, the junction kept 8 bases outside the gene matches. The CDR3 covers 15 residues. The V gene's germline CDR1 is MRHNA and CDR2 SNTAGT.

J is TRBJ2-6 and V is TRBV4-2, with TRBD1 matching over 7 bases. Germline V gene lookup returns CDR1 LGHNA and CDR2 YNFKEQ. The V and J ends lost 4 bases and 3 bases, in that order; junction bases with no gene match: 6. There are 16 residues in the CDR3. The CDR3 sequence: CASSRRQGDGANVLTF. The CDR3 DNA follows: TGTGCCAGCAGCCGTCGACAGGGTGATGGGGCCAACGTCCTGACTTTC.

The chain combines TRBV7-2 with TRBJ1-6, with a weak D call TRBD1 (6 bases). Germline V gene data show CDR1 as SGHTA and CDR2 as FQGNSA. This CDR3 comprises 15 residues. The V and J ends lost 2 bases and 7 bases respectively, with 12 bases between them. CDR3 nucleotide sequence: TGTGCCAGCAGCTTATTACAGGGTGGGAATTCACCCCTCCACTTT. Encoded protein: CASSLLQGGNSPLHF.

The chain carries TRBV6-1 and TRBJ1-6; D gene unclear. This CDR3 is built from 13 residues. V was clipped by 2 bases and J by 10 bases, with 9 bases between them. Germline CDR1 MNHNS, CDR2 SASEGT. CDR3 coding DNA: TGTGCCAGCAGTGAACGGGAATGGTCACCCCTCCACTTT. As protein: CASSEREWSPLHF.

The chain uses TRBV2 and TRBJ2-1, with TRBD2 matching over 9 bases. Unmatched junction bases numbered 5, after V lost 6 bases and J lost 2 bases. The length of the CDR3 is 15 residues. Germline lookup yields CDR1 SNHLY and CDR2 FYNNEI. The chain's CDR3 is CASRRGGRTYNEQFF. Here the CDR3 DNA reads TGTGCCAGCAGGCGGGGGGGACGGACCTACAATGAGCAGTTCTTC.

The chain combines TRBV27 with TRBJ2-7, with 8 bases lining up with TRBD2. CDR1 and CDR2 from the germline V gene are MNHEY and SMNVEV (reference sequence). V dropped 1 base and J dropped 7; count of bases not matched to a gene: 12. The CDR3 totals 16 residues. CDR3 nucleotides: TGTGCCAGCAGTTTATACGGGGGGGCTGGACCTAATGAGCAGTACTTC. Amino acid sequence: CASSLYGGAGPNEQYF.

CDR3 loop: CASSIDRGISNYGYTF. As DNA, the CDR3 is TGTGCCAGTAGTATTGACAGGGGAATCTCTAACTATGGCTACACCTTC. The chain has TRBV19 and TRBJ1-2; the match to TRBD1 covers 8 bases. Germline lookup yields CDR1 LNHDA and CDR2 SQIVND (reference sequence). This CDR3 region has 16 residues. The trim removed 3 bases at V and 0 bases at J, leaving 6 bases unmatched. The entire variable domain, with the rest obtained from reference TRBV19 and TRBJ1-2, is as follows: DGGITQSPKYLFRKEGQNVTLSCEQNLNHDAMYWYRQDPGQGLRLIYYSQIVNDFQKGDIAEGYSVSREKKESFPLTVTSAQKNPTAFYLCASSIDRGISNYGYTFGSGTRLTVV.

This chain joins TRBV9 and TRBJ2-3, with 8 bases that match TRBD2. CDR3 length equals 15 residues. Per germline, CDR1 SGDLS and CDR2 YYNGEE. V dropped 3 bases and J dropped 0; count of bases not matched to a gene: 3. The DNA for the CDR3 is TGTGCCAGCAGCGAACGGGGGGGGAGCACAGATACGCAGTATTTT. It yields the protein CASSERGGSTDTQYF. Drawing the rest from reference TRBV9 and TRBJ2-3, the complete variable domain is DSGVTQTPKHLITATGQRVTLRCSPRSGDLSVYWYQQSLDQGLQFLIQYYNGEERAKGNILERFSAQQFPDLHSELNLSSLELGDSALYFCASSERGGSTDTQYFGPGTRLTVL.

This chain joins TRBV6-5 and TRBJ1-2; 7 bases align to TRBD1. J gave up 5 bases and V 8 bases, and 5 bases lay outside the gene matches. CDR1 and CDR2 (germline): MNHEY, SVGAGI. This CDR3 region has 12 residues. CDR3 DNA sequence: TGTGCCAGCCGACAGGGTTTATATGGCTACACCTTC. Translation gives CASRQGLYGYTF.

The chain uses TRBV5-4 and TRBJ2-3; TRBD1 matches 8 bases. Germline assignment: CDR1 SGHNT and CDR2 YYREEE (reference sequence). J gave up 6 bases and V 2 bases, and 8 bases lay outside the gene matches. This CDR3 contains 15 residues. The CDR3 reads CASSFGGQGRDTQYF. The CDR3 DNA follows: TGTGCCAGCAGCTTTGGTGGACAGGGTAGGGATACGCAGTATTTT.

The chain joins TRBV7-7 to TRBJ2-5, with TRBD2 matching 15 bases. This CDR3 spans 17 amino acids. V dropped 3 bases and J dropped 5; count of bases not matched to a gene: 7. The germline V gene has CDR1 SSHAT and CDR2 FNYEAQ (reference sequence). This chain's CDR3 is CASSFGTSGGYWETQYF. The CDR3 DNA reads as TGTGCCAGCAGCTTTGGGACTAGCGGGGGGTACTGGGAGACCCAGTACTTC.

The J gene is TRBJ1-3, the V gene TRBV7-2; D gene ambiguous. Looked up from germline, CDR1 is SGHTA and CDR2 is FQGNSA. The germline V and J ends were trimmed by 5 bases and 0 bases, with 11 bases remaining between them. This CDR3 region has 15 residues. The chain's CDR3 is CASSRRHFSGNTIYF. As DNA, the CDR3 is TGTGCCAGCAGCCGCAGACACTTCTCTGGAAACACCATATATTTT.